These 22 T cell receptor beta chains were all obtained from the same sample, sequenced in a study of blood T cell repertoires in COVID-19. Assay: immunoSEQ multiplex PCR; the TCRdb copy retains only in-frame clones and omits some. The sample consists of about 170,000 clones, around four fifths of them appearing once. Sequences were obtained from peripheral blood. The receptors come from a woman of 80 years or more with COVID-19, enrolled during active disease.

The V gene is TRBV2, the J gene TRBJ1-1; perhaps TRBD1 as D (5 bases). CDR3 size: 12 residues. Trimming removed 6 bases at V and 10 bases at J, with 15 bases between. Germline CDR1 is SNHLY and CDR2 is FYNNEI. Written as DNA, the CDR3 is TGTGCCAGCAGCTCATGGGGCAGGGTAGCTTTCTTT. It specifies CASSSWGRVAFF.

The chain is built from TRBV6-6 and TRBJ1-6, with D possibly being TRBD1 (6 bases). Between the trimmed V and J ends, which lost 5 bases and 6 bases, there was a span of 11 bases. This CDR3 is 14 amino acids long. Germline CDR1 reads MNHNY; CDR2 reads SVGAGI (reference sequence). Written as DNA, the CDR3 is TGTGCCAGCAGTCCGACAGGTCCTAATTCACCCCTCCACTTT. Its translation is CASSPTGPNSPLHF.

The chain combines TRBV5-1 with TRBJ1-2, with D possibly matching TRBD1 (5 bases). V shed 0 bases and J shed 4 bases, with 16 bases lying between them. From germline, CDR1 is SGHRS and CDR2 YFSETQ. The length of the CDR3 is 16 residues. The chain's CDR3 is CASSLEGLRGLYGYTF. The CDR3 nucleotides are TGCGCCAGCAGCTTGGAGGGACTCCGCGGCCTCTATGGCTACACCTTC.

The chain has TRBV2 and TRBJ2-5; TRBD2 matches at 15 bases. CDR1 is SNHLY, CDR2 FYNNEI, per germline. V was clipped by 5 bases and J by 3 bases; unmatched bases: 4. The CDR3 is 16 residues long. CDR3 loop: CASSFGLAGGKETQYF. The DNA of the CDR3 is TGTGCCAGCAGTTTCGGACTAGCGGGAGGGAAAGAGACCCAGTACTTC.

The chain couples TRBV6-2 or TRBV6-3 to TRBJ1-3, with D hard to call. Between the trimmed V and J ends, which lost 5 bases and 4 bases, there was a span of 3 bases. From germline, CDR1 is MNHEY and CDR2 SVGEGT. This CDR3 comprises 11 residues. The CDR3 spells CASSQGNTIYF. CDR3 bases: TGTGCCAGCAGTCAGGGAAACACCATATATTTT.

The J gene is TRBJ2-3, the V gene TRBV11-2; TRBD2 agrees at 8 bases. J lost 1 base, V lost 10 bases, and 1 base had no gene match. This CDR3 is built from 12 residues. CDR1 is SGHAT, CDR2 FQNNGV, per germline. The CDR3 DNA reads TGTGCCACACTAGCGGGCACAGATACGCAGTATTTT. Translating it yields CATLAGTDTQYF.

The V gene is TRBV7-2, the J gene TRBJ2-2, with 10 bases identical to TRBD2. V shed 1 base and J 4 bases; nucleotides not matched to a gene: 6. CDR3 length: 17 residues. Per the germline V gene, CDR1 is SGHTA and CDR2 is FQGNSA. The CDR3 sequence is CASSLGPGLASTGELFF. CDR3 in DNA: TGTGCCAGCAGCTTAGGCCCGGGACTAGCGAGCACCGGGGAGCTGTTTTTT.

This chain joins TRBV10-3 and TRBJ1-3; no definite D call. Germline V lookup: CDR1 ENHRY, CDR2 SYGVKD. The length of the CDR3 is 15 residues. V gave up 5 bases and J gave up 0 bases, with 11 bases separating them. CDR3: CAISSGDRSGNTIYF. The CDR3 DNA reads TGTGCCATCAGTTCCGGGGATCGCTCTGGAAACACCATATATTTT.

CDR3: CASSPRWGGNTEAFF. For the CDR3, the DNA is TGTGCCAGCAGCCCTCGTTGGGGAGGCAACACTGAAGCTTTCTTT. The chain recombines TRBV11-1 with TRBJ1-1; D is uncertain. Germline values: CDR1 SGHAT, CDR2 FQDESV (reference sequence). This CDR3 is built from 15 residues. V was clipped by 5 bases and J by 2 bases, with 15 bases between them.

Worth noting for this clone: Other DNA sequences in the same sample also yield this CDR3. This chain uses TRBV7-3 with TRBJ2-5; 7 bases align to TRBD2. V lost 0 bases, J lost 5 bases, and 0 bases stayed unmatched. The CDR3 totals 13 residues. Germline CDR1 SGHTA, CDR2 FQGTGA. The DNA for the CDR3 is TGTGCCAGCAGCTTAACTAGCGGGGAGACCCAGTACTTC. Translating it yields CASSLTSGETQYF.

A few counts support this clone. The chain joins TRBV7-6 to TRBJ2-7; the match to TRBD2 covers 11 bases. This CDR3 comprises 16 residues. From germline, CDR1 is SGHVS and CDR2 FNYEAQ. J gave up 4 bases and V 6 bases, and 11 bases lay outside the gene matches. CDR3 in amino acids: CASRRTSGYGEYEQYF. The CDR3 region has the DNA TGTGCCAGCAGACGGACTAGCGGGTATGGGGAGTACGAGCAGTACTTC.

V gene TRBV14 combines with J gene TRBJ2-1; TRBD1 matches at 7 bases. Germline V gives CDR1 SGHDN, CDR2 FVKESK. V lost 3 bases and J lost 7; bases outside the gene matches: 9. The CDR3 length is 15 residues. CDR3 region: CASSHLTTGWNEQFF. CDR3 bases: TGTGCCAGCAGCCACCTTACGACAGGGTGGAATGAGCAGTTCTTC.

This chain connects TRBV9 to TRBJ2-7; 9 nucleotides align to TRBD1. Germline CDR1 SGDLS, CDR2 YYNGEE. V shed 3 bases and J 4 bases; nucleotides not matched to a gene: 5. The CDR3 consists of 14 residues. The CDR3 nucleotides read TGTGCCAGCAGCGCGACAGGGGGATCGTACGAGCAGTACTTC. Translating it yields CASSATGGSYEQYF. The whole variable domain, remainder taken from reference TRBV9 and TRBJ2-7, is DSGVTQTPKHLITATGQRVTLRCSPRSGDLSVYWYQQSLDQGLQFLIQYYNGEERAKGNILERFSAQQFPDLHSELNLSSLELGDSALYFCASSATGGSYEQYFGPGTRLTVT.

The chain joins TRBV24-1 to TRBJ2-7; a possible D gene is TRBD2 (6 bases). This CDR3 contains 14 residues. The V end was cut by 8 bases, the J end by 2 bases, with 15 bases between. CDR1 is KGHDR, CDR2 SFDVKD, per germline. Here the CDR3 reads CATIGTPDTYEQYF. In DNA form, the CDR3 reads TGTGCCACCATCGGGACTCCAGACACCTACGAGCAGTACTTC.

V and J are TRBV9 and TRBJ2-1; TRBD1 matches 7 bases. Germline trimming cut 5 bases from V and 4 bases from J; bases unmatched to any gene: 9. Looked up from germline, CDR1 is SGDLS and CDR2 is YYNGEE. The CDR3 runs 15 residues. CDR3 coding DNA: TGTGCCAGCAGTAACGCCGGGACAGCTTACAATGAGCAGTTCTTC. This gives the protein CASSNAGTAYNEQFF.

The chain joins TRBV5-1 to TRBJ1-2; D is unclear. This CDR3 is 13 amino acids long. The V end lost 6 bases, the J end lost 2 bases, and 11 bases lay between the germline ends. Germline CDR1 SGHRS, CDR2 YFSETQ. The CDR3 sequence: CASTYVGNYGYTF. CDR3 DNA sequence: TGCGCCAGCACATACGTGGGCAACTATGGCTACACCTTC.

The CDR3 coding sequence is TGTGCCACCAGATCAGCTAGCGGGTACCAAGAGACCCAGTACTTC. Translation gives CATRSASGYQETQYF. V usage is TRBV28 and J usage is TRBJ2-5; TRBD2 matches 8 bases. The CDR3 has 15 amino acids. Germline trimming cut 10 bases from V and 0 bases from J; bases unmatched to any gene: 10. Germline CDR1 is MDHEN and CDR2 is SYDVKM.

This clone appeared a single time. The CDR3 region is CASSVLGTGPEPLHF. The DNA of the CDR3 is TGCGCCAGCAGCGTCTTGGGGACAGGGCCGGAACCCCTCCACTTT. V is TRBV5-1 and J is TRBJ1-6, with TRBD1 matching 9 bases. The trim removed 4 bases at V and 12 bases at J, leaving 11 bases unmatched. The germline CDR1 and CDR2 sequences are SGHRS and YFSETQ. CDR3 length: 15 amino acids.

The chain combines TRBV11-2 with TRBJ2-2; 7 bases align to TRBD1. V lost 5 bases and J lost 1; bases outside the gene matches: 4. Germline assignment: CDR1 SGHAT and CDR2 FQNNGV. There are 15 residues in the CDR3. CDR3 in DNA: TGTGCCAGCAGCCACCGGGACAGGAACACCGGGGAGCTGTTTTTT. Translated: CASSHRDRNTGELFF.

The chain uses TRBV5-8 and TRBJ1-4, with 11 bases aligning to TRBD1. The junction had 4 bases not matched to a gene; V was cut back by 3 bases and J by 3 bases. Germline CDR1 is SGHTS and CDR2 is YDEGEE. The CDR3 sequence is 16 residues long. The CDR3 region is CASSWTGGGSNEKLFF. CDR3 bases: TGTGCCAGCAGCTGGACAGGGGGCGGCTCTAATGAAAAACTGTTTTTT.

The chain is built from TRBV5-1 and TRBJ2-2; D unclear. V was clipped by 1 base and J by 1 base, with 8 bases between them. This CDR3 is built from 15 residues. Germline V CDR1 and CDR2: SGHRS, YFSETQ. The CDR3, as DNA: TGCGCCAGCAGCTTGAACCCGGGGAACACCGGGGAGCTGTTTTTT. Translated: CASSLNPGNTGELFF.

This clone was seen a single time. The rearrangement links TRBV7-9 to TRBJ1-5, with a possible D match to TRBD1 (6 bases). There are 17 residues in the CDR3. Germline loops: CDR1 SEHNR, CDR2 FQNEAQ (reference sequence). V was pared by 4 bases and J by 2 bases, with 18 bases between. DNA of the CDR3: TGTGCCAGCAGCTCCTTCGGGGGGCGAGAGGGCAATCAGCCCCAGCATTTT. It encodes CASSSFGGREGNQPQHF. The full variable domain, with the rest looked up from reference TRBV7-9 and TRBJ1-5, is DTGVSQNPRHKITKRGQNVTFRCDPISEHNRLYWYRQTLGQGPEFLTYFQNEAQLEKSRLLSDRFSAERPKGSFSTLEIQRTEQGDSAMYLCASSSFGGREGNQPQHFGDGTRLSIL.